Listed here are 24 T cell receptor beta chains from one sample, sequenced in a study of blood T cell repertoires in COVID-19. Using immunoSEQ multiplex PCR, the repertoire was profiled, and TCRdb retains in-frame clones only, with some absent. The profile covers 300,000 to 350,000 clones, with approximately 88% appearing a single time and 5% to 6% taken by the ten largest. Sequenced: PBMCs or T cells enriched from blood (not recorded which). The receptors originated from a man aged 25-40 years who had recovered from COVID-19.

J is TRBJ2-5 and V is TRBV5-1, with 7 positions matching TRBD2. The V gene's germline CDR1 is SGHRS and CDR2 YFSETQ. Losses at the gene ends were 4 bases for V and 2 bases for J; bases not matched to a gene: 11. This CDR3 contains 16 residues. The CDR3 sequence: CASSTGSLAAQETQYF. The CDR3 coding sequence is TGCGCCAGCAGCACCGGTTCCCTAGCGGCGCAAGAGACCCAGTACTTC.

The CDR3 spells CASTRRDTQYF. CDR3 DNA: TGTGCCAGCACCCGGAGAGATACGCAGTATTTT. V and J are TRBV25-1 and TRBJ2-3; the D is unclear. This CDR3 spans 11 amino acids. Germline V gives CDR1 MGHDK, CDR2 SYGVNS. Trimming pared 7 bases from V and 5 bases from J, leaving 7 bases between. Based on the CDR3 plus reference TRBV25-1 and TRBJ2-3, the full variable domain is EADIYQTPRYLVIGTGKKITLECSQTMGHDKMYWYQQDPGMELHLIHYSYGVNSTEKGDLSSESTVSRIRTEHFPLTLESARPSHTSQYLCASTRRDTQYFGPGTRLTVL.

The sample holds one count of this clone. This chain connects TRBV29-1 to TRBJ2-1; 10 positions match TRBD2. CDR1 is SQVTM, CDR2 ANQGSEA, per germline. This CDR3 contains 13 residues. The junction had 4 bases not matched to a gene; V was cut back by 7 bases and J by 4 bases. For the CDR3, the DNA is TGCAGCGGAGCGGGGGGGCCTTACAATGAGCAGTTCTTC. Encoded protein: CSGAGGPYNEQFF.

The chain carries TRBV6-5 and TRBJ2-7; 10 positions match TRBD1. The CDR3 is made up of 13 amino acids. Germline V gene sequence: CDR1 MNHEY, CDR2 SVGAGI. Trimming removed 2 bases from V and 5 bases from J; junction bases left unmatched: 0. CDR3 protein: CASSYGTGDEQYF. CDR3 sequence (DNA): TGTGCCAGCAGTTACGGGACAGGGGACGAGCAGTACTTC.

The chain recombines TRBV19 with TRBJ2-3; 7 nucleotides agree with TRBD2. Germline values: CDR1 LNHDA, CDR2 SQIVND (reference sequence). V dropped 5 bases and J dropped 4; count of bases not matched to a gene: 9. The CDR3 has 15 residues. DNA of the CDR3: TGTGCCAGTAGTTGGGGGAGGGGTGGTGCAGATACGCAGTATTTT. It translates to CASSWGRGGADTQYF.

The rearrangement joins TRBV7-9 to TRBJ2-7; D might be TRBD2 (6 bases). Germline V gives CDR1 SEHNR, CDR2 FQNEAQ (reference sequence). V shed 6 bases and J shed 3 bases, with 12 bases lying between them. The CDR3 extends over 13 amino acids. CDR3: CASRTGGNYEQYF. The CDR3 coding sequence is TGTGCCAGCAGAACCGGGGGAAACTACGAGCAGTACTTC.

The chain employs TRBV6-5 and TRBJ1-2; 7 bases agree with TRBD1. Trimming took 5 bases from V and 1 from J; bases not matched to a gene: 7. Germline V gene data show CDR1 as MNHEY and CDR2 as SVGAGI. CDR3 length: 15 amino acids. In DNA, the CDR3 is TGTGCCAGCAGTAACCGGGACAGTAATAACTATGGCTACACCTTC. Amino acid sequence: CASSNRDSNNYGYTF.

This chain joins TRBV27 and TRBJ2-1, with 11 nucleotides matching TRBD2. The J segment lost 12 bases and the V segment lost 3 bases, leaving 7 bases of the junction unmatched. CDR3 length equals 14 residues. In germline, CDR1 is MNHEY, CDR2 SMNVEV (reference sequence). The CDR3 coding sequence is TGTGCCAGCAGTTTGCTAGCGGGGGGTTCCTGGCAGTTCTTC. It codes for CASSLLAGGSWQFF.

This clone was found once. V is TRBV5-1 and J is TRBJ2-5, with no clear D. The length of the CDR3 is 14 residues. Looked up from germline, CDR1 is SGHRS and CDR2 is YFSETQ. V shed 2 bases and J shed 1 base, with 9 bases lying between them. CDR3 sequence (DNA): TGCGCCAGCAGCTTTGTTAGCCGCCAAGAGACCCAGTACTTC. This codes for CASSFVSRQETQYF.

The chain carries TRBV19 and TRBJ1-2; TRBD1 is a possible D gene (6 bases). CDR1 is LNHDA, CDR2 SQIVND, per germline (reference sequence). This CDR3 is 14 amino acids long. Trimming took off 3 bases at V and 2 bases at J, with 10 bases between the two ends. CDR3 region: CASSIGRGNYGYTF. CDR3 nucleotides: TGTGCCAGTAGTATCGGCAGGGGAAACTATGGCTACACCTTC.

V usage is TRBV2 and J usage is TRBJ2-5; D perhaps matches TRBD2 (7 bases). The CDR3 sequence is 15 residues long. Per germline, CDR1 SNHLY and CDR2 FYNNEI. Deletions cut 4 bases from V and 1 base from J, with 13 bases between. The CDR3 loop reads CASSGDTSVQETQYF. The DNA of the CDR3 is TGTGCCAGCAGTGGGGACACTAGCGTCCAAGAGACCCAGTACTTC.

This clone was found once. The CDR3 region is CASSQDPSGGEYNEQFF. The CDR3 region has the DNA TGTGCCAGCAGCCAAGATCCCAGCGGGGGAGAATACAATGAGCAGTTCTTC. The V gene is TRBV4-2, the J gene TRBJ2-1, with 8 bases aligning to TRBD2. The CDR3 has 17 residues. The ends lost 0 bases at V and 4 bases at J; junction bases unmatched: 8. The germline CDR1 and CDR2 sequences are LGHNA and YNFKEQ.

The genes are TRBV9 and TRBJ2-1, with 7 nucleotides matching TRBD2. Losses at the gene ends were 3 bases for V and 6 bases for J; bases not matched to a gene: 15. CDR1 and CDR2 (germline): SGDLS, YYNGEE. The CDR3 covers 17 residues. CDR3 sequence reads: CASSAPGGWRGINEQFF. The CDR3, as DNA: TGTGCCAGCAGCGCCCCGGGTGGTTGGCGGGGGATCAATGAGCAGTTCTTC. The full variable domain, with the rest looked up from reference TRBV9 and TRBJ2-1, is DSGVTQTPKHLITATGQRVTLRCSPRSGDLSVYWYQQSLDQGLQFLIQYYNGEERAKGNILERFSAQQFPDLHSELNLSSLELGDSALYFCASSAPGGWRGINEQFFGPGTRLTVL.

V gene TRBV11-1 combines with J gene TRBJ1-2; the match to TRBD1 covers 9 bases. V shed 3 bases, J shed 0 bases, and the junction held 5 bases outside the gene matches. Germline-derived CDR1 and CDR2 are SGHAT and FQDESV (reference sequence). The CDR3 is 16 residues long. The chain's CDR3 is CASSFETGGTNYGYTF. Here the CDR3 DNA reads TGTGCCAGCAGCTTCGAGACAGGGGGTACTAACTATGGCTACACCTTC.

This chain links TRBV19 with TRBJ2-3, with 9 bases lining up with TRBD2. V shed 7 bases, J shed 3 bases, and the junction held 5 bases outside the gene matches. From germline, CDR1 is LNHDA and CDR2 SQIVND (reference sequence). The CDR3 runs to 14 residues. CDR3 bases: TGTGCCAGTACCCTAGCGGGGCTTACAGATACGCAGTATTTT. Translation: CASTLAGLTDTQYF.

This clone is a singleton in its sample. The chain links TRBV7-2 to TRBJ2-1, with TRBD2 matching over 9 bases. V was pared by 5 bases and J by 3 bases, with 5 bases of the junction left unmatched. The CDR3 loop spans 15 amino acids. Germline assignment: CDR1 SGHTA and CDR2 FQGNSA. In DNA, the CDR3 is TGTGCCAGCAGCCTTAGCGGGGGCCTCTACAATGAGCAGTTCTTC. Its translation: CASSLSGGLYNEQFF. The full variable domain, in which reference TRBV7-2 and TRBJ2-1 provide the parts outside the CDR3, is GAGVSQSPSNKVTEKGKDVELRCDPISGHTALYWYRQSLGQGLEFLIYFQGNSAPDKSGLPSDRFSAERTGGSVSTLTIQRTQQEDSAVYLCASSLSGGLYNEQFFGPGTRLTVL.

Worth noting for this clone: A read error may account for a junction end that differs from germline. The chain recombines TRBV28 with TRBJ1-2; TRBD1 aligns across 7 bases. The CDR3 consists of 12 residues. Per germline, CDR1 MDHEN and CDR2 SYDVKM. The CDR3 spells CASSRVPEGAYF. For the CDR3, the DNA is TGTGCCAGCAGTCGAGTCCCGGAGGGGGCTTACTTC.

The chain combines TRBV7-9 with TRBJ1-1; D is unresolved. Germline values: CDR1 SEHNR, CDR2 FQNEAQ (reference sequence). Trimming took 5 bases from V and 4 from J, leaving 11 bases between them. This CDR3 has 13 residues. CDR3 DNA sequence: TGTGCCAGCAGCAGTGACGGGTTCACTGAAGCTTTCTTT. Translating gives CASSSDGFTEAFF.

J is TRBJ1-1 and V is TRBV6-5; D may be TRBD1 (6 bases). The germline V gene has CDR1 MNHEY and CDR2 SVGAGI. The CDR3 has 14 amino acids. Trimming took 7 bases from V and 1 from J, leaving 13 bases between them. CDR3 nucleotides: TGTGCCAGCACCTGGACAGTCAAGAACACTGAAGCTTTCTTT. Translated, it gives CASTWTVKNTEAFF.

The chain couples TRBV6-1 to TRBJ2-4, with D possibly TRBD1 on 5 matching bases. The CDR3 is 18 residues long. Germline-derived CDR1 and CDR2 are MNHNS and SASEGT. Trimming pared 3 bases from V and 0 bases from J, leaving 18 bases between. For the CDR3, the DNA is TGTGCCAGCAGTGACCAACCGGACAAATCACTAGCCAAAAACATTCAGTACTTC. Translated: CASSDQPDKSLAKNIQYF.

The chain combines TRBV6-1 with TRBJ1-5, with 12 bases aligning to TRBD1. The length of the CDR3 is 19 residues. The germline gives CDR1 MNHNS, CDR2 SASEGT. V shed 4 bases and J 2 bases; nucleotides not matched to a gene: 12. The CDR3 protein is CASSGTGGQGAMGNQPQHF. Written as DNA, the CDR3 is TGTGCCAGCAGTGGAACAGGGGGACAGGGGGCGATGGGCAATCAGCCCCAGCATTTT.

The chain joins TRBV7-3 to TRBJ1-1, with unresolved D. CDR1 is SGHTA and CDR2 is FQGTGA in the germline V gene. The CDR3 is 13 residues long. Trimming took off 4 bases at V and 4 bases at J, with 10 bases between the two ends. Here the CDR3 reads CASSYWEGTEAFF. The CDR3 DNA reads TGTGCCAGCAGCTACTGGGAGGGCACTGAAGCTTTCTTT.

The chain has TRBV19 and TRBJ1-3; tentative D call: TRBD1 (6 bases). Germline V gene sequence: CDR1 LNHDA, CDR2 SQIVND (reference sequence). The V and J ends lost 5 bases and 0 bases respectively, with 14 bases between them. This CDR3 comprises 16 residues. Here the CDR3 reads CASSADRKNSGNTIYF. For the CDR3, the DNA is TGTGCCAGTAGTGCTGACAGGAAAAACTCTGGAAACACCATATATTTT.

The rearrangement joins TRBV7-8 to TRBJ1-1; no clear D. CDR3 length: 15 residues. Trimming took off 5 bases at V and 1 base at J, with 14 bases between the two ends. CDR1 and CDR2 from the germline V gene are SGHVS and FQNEAQ. The chain's CDR3 is CASSAARLSNTEAFF. Here the CDR3 DNA reads TGTGCCAGCAGCGCGGCTAGGCTTTCGAACACTGAAGCTTTCTTT.